The sample holds one count of the clone carrying this T cell receptor beta chain. Its antigen is unidentified. The data originate from a study of CD8 T cells in Susac syndrome. RNA totalling about 0.45 to 1 ug underwent reverse transcription with random hexamers. One entry per CDR3 protein results from TCRdb running MiXCR on the immunoSEQ multiplex PCR reads. The data contain about 85,000 distinct CDR3 sequences, approximately 95% of them singletons. The study's findings and limits: Clonal expansion of Susac CD8+ cells peaked in TEMRA cells, and it also peaked in active patients.

J gave up 0 bases and V 3 bases, and 4 bases lay outside the gene matches. The CDR3 spans 16 residues. CDR1 and CDR2 (germline): SNHLY, FYNNEI. The chain combines TRBV2 with TRBJ2-1, with 8 nucleotides matching TRBD2. This TCR was recovered from a human donor with Susac syndrome. Specimen: CD8+ T cells from PBMCs. The CDR3: CASSDPGGSSYNEQFF. As DNA, the CDR3 is TGTGCCAGCAGTGATCCGGGGGGGAGCTCCTACAATGAGCAGTTCTTC. The full variable domain, its missing parts supplied by reference TRBV2 and TRBJ2-1, is EPEVTQTPSHQVTQMGQEVILRCVPISNHLYFYWYRQILGQKVEFLVSFYNNEISEKSEIFDDQFSVERPDGSNFTLKIRSTKLEDSAMYFCASSDPGGSSYNEQFFGPGTRLTVL.